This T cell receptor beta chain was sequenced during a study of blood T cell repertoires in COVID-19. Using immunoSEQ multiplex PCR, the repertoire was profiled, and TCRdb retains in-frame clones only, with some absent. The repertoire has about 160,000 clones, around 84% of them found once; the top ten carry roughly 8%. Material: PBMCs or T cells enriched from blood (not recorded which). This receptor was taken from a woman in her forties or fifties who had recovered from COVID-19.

The CDR3 here is CASSPRGGQSNTEAFF. The CDR3 nucleotides are TGCGCCAGCAGTCCACGGGGTGGACAGTCAAACACTGAAGCTTTCTTT. The rearrangement uses TRBV23-1 and TRBJ1-1, with D perhaps TRBD1 (6 bases). TRBV23-1 is labeled an ORF, and its function is uncertain. The CDR3 extends over 16 amino acids. Trimming stripped 4 bases from V and 2 bases from J, with 17 bases between.